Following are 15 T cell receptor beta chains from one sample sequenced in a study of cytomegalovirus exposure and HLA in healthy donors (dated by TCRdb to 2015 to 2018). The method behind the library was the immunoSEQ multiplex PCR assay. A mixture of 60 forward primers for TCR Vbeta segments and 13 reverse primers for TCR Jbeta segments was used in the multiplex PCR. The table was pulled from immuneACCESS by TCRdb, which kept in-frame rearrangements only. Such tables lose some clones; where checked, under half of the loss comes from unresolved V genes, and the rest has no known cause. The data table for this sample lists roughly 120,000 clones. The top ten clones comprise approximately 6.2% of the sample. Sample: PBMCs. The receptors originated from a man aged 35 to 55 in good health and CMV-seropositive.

The DNA of the CDR3 is TGTGCCAGCAGCCCTGACAGGGGAGGAAATCAGCCCCAGCATTTT. Its translation: CASSPDRGGNQPQHF. The chain carries TRBV27 and TRBJ1-5, with 8 nucleotides matching TRBD1. Germline V gene data show CDR1 as MNHEY and CDR2 as SMNVEV (reference sequence). This CDR3 has 15 residues. Trimming at V came to 6 bases and at J to 4 bases, leaving 8 bases not matched to a gene.

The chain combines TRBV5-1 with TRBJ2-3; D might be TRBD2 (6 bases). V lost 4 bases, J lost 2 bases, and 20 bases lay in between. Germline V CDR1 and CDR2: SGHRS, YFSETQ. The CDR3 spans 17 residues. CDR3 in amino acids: CASSPRGGSGPTDTQYF. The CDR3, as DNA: TGCGCCAGCAGCCCCCGTGGGGGTAGCGGTCCCACAGATACGCAGTATTTT.

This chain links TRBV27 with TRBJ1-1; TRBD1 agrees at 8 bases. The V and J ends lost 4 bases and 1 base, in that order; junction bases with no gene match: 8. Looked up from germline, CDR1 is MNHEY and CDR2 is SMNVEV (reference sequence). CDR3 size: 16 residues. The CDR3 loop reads CASSSRGGQGNTEAFF. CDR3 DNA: TGTGCCAGCAGTTCCCGGGGCGGACAGGGGAACACTGAAGCTTTCTTT.

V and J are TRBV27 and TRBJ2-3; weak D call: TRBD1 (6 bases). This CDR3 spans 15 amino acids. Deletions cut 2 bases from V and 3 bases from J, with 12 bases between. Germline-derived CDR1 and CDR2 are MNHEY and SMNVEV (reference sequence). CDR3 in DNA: TGTGCCAGCAGTTTACAGGGGAGAGTTACAGATACGCAGTATTTT. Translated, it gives CASSLQGRVTDTQYF.

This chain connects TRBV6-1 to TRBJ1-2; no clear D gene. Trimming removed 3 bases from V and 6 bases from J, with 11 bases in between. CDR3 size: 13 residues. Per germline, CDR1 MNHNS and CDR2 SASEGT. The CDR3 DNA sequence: TGTGCCAGCAGTGATGCGCTAACCGATGGCTACACCTTC. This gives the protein CASSDALTDGYTF.

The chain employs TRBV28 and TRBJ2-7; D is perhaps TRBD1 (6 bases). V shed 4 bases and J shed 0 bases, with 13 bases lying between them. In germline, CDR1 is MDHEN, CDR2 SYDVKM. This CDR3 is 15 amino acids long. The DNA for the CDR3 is TGTGCCAGCAGTTCACAGGGACCGAGCTCCTACGAGCAGTACTTC. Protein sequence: CASSSQGPSSYEQYF. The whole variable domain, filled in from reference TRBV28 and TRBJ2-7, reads DVKVTQSSRYLVKRTGEKVFLECVQDMDHENMFWYRQDPGLGLRLIYFSYDVKMKEKGDIPEGYSVSREKKERFSLILESASTNQTSMYLCASSSQGPSSYEQYFGPGTRLTVT.

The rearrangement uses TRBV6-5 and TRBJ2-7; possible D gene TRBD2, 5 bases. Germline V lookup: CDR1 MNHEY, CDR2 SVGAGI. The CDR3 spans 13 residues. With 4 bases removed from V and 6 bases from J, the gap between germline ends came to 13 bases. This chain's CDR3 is CASSSRGNLEQYF. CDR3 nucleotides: TGTGCCAGCAGTTCCCGGGGTAACCTCGAGCAGTACTTC.

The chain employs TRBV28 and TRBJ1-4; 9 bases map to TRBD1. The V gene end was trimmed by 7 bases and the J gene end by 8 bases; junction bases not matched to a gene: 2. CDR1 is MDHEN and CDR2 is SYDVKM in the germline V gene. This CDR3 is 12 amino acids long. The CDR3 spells CASKTGGEKLFF. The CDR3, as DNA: TGTGCCAGCAAAACAGGGGGCGAAAAACTGTTTTTT.

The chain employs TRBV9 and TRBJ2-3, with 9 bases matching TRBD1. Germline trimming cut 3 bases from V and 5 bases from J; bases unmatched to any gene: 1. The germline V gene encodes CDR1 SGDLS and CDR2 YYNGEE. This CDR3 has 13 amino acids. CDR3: CASSGTGEDTQYF. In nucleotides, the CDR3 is TGTGCCAGCAGCGGGACAGGGGAAGATACGCAGTATTTT.

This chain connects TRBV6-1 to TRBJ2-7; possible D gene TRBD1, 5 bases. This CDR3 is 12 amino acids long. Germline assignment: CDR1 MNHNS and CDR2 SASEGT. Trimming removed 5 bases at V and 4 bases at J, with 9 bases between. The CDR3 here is CASSFQGYEQYF. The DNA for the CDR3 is TGTGCCAGCAGTTTTCAGGGTTACGAGCAGTACTTC.

The CDR3 loop is CASRGQLGYEQYF. CDR3 DNA: TGTGCCAGCAGGGGACAGCTTGGTTACGAGCAGTACTTC. The chain combines TRBV27 with TRBJ2-7, with TRBD1 matching over 7 bases. With 6 bases clipped from V and 4 bases from J, the junction kept 6 bases outside the gene matches. This CDR3 region has 13 residues. The germline CDR1 and CDR2 sequences are MNHEY and SMNVEV (reference sequence).

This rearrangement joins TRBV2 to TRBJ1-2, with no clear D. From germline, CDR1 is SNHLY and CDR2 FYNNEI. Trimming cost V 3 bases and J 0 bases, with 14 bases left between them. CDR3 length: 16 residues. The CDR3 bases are TGTGCCAGCAGTGAGATGCCAGGATATTCTAACTATGGCTACACCTTC. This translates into CASSEMPGYSNYGYTF.

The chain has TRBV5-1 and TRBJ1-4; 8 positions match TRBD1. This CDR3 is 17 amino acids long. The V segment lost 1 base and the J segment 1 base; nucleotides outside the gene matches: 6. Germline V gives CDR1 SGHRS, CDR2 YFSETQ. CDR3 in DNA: TGCGCCAGCAGCTTGAATGGCAGGGGGCGAACTAATGAAAAACTGTTTTTT. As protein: CASSLNGRGRTNEKLFF.

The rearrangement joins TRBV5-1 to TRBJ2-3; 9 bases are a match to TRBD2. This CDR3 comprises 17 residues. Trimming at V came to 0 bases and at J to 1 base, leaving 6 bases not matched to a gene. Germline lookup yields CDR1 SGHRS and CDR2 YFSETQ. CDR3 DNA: TGCGCCAGCAGCTTGGGGGGCCTAGCGGGACGCACAGATACGCAGTATTTT. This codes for CASSLGGLAGRTDTQYF.

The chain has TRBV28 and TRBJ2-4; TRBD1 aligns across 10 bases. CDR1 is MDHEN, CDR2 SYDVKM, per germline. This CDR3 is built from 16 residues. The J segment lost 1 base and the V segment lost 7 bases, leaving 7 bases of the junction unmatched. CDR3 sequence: CASIDRGRGAKNIQYF. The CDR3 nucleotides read TGTGCCAGCATTGACAGGGGGCGCGGGGCCAAAAACATTCAGTACTTC. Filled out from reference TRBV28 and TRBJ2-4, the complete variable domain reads DVKVTQSSRYLVKRTGEKVFLECVQDMDHENMFWYRQDPGLGLRLIYFSYDVKMKEKGDIPEGYSVSREKKERFSLILESASTNQTSMYLCASIDRGRGAKNIQYFGAGTRLSVL.